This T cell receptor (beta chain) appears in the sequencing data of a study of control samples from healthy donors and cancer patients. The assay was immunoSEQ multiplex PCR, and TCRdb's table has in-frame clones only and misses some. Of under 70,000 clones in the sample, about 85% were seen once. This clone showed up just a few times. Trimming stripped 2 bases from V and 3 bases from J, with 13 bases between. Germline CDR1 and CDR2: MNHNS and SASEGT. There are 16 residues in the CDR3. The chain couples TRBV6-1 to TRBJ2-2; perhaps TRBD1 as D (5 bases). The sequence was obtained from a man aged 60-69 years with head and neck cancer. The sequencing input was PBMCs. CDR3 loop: CASSEIRGADTGELFF. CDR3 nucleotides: TGTGCCAGCAGTGAAATAAGGGGCGCGGACACCGGGGAGCTGTTTTTT.